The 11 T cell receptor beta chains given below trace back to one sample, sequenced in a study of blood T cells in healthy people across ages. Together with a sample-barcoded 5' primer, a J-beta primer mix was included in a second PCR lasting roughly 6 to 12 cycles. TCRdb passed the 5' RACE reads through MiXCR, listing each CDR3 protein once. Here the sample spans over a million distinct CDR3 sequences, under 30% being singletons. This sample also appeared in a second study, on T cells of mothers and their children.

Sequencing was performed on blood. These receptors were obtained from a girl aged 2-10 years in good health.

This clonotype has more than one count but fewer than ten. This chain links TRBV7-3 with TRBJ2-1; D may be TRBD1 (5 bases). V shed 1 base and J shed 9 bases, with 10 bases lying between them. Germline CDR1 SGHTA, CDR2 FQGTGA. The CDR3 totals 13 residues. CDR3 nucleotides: TGTGCCAGCAGCTTAAAGGGGTCGGGTGAGCAGTTCTTC. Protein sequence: CASSLKGSGEQFF.

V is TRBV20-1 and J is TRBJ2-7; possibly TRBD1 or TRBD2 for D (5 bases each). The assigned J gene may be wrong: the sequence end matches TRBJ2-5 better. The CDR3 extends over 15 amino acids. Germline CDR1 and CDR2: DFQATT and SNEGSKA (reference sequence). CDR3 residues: CSARVEAGSLETQYF. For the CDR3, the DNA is TGCAGTGCTAGAGTAGAGGCAGGGAGTTTGGAGACCCAGTACTTC.

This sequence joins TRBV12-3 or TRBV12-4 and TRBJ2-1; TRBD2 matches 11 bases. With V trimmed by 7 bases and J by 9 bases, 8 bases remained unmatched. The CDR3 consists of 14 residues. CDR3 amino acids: CASIDSGGVGEQFF. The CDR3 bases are TGTGCCAGCATCGATAGCGGGGGGGTAGGTGAGCAGTTCTTC.

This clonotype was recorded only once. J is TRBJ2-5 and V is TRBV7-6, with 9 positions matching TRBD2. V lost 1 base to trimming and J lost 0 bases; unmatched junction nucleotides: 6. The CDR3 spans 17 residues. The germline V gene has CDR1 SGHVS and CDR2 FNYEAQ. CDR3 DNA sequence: TGTGCCAGCAGCTTAGGGGGTAGCGGGGGTTACCAAGAGACCCAGTACTTC. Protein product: CASSLGGSGGYQETQYF.

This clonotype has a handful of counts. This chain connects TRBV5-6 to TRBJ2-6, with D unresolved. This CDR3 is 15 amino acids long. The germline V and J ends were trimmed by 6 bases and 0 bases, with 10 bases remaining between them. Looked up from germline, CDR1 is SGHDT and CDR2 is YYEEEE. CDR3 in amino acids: CASTLLTSGANVLTF. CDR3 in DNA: TGTGCCAGCACCCTCCTAACCTCTGGGGCCAACGTCCTGACTTTC.

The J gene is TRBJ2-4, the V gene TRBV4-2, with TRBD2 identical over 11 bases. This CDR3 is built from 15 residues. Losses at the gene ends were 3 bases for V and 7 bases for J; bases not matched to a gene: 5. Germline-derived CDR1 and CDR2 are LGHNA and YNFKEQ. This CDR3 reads CASSQGLAEGNIQYF. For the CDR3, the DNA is TGTGCCAGCAGCCAGGGACTAGCGGAAGGGAACATTCAGTACTTC.

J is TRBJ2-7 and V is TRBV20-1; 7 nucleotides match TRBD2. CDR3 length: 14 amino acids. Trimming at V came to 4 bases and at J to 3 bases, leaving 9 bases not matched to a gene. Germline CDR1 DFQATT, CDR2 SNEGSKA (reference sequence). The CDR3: CSATTRDYHYEQYF. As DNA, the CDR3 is TGCAGTGCTACCACCCGGGACTACCACTACGAGCAGTACTTC.

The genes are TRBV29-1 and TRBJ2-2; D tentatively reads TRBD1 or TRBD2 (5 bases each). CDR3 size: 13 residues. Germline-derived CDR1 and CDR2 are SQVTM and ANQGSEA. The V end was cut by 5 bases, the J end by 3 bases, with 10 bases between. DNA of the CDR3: TGCAGCGTTTCGGGGCTATACACCGGGGAGCTGTTTTTT. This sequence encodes CSVSGLYTGELFF.

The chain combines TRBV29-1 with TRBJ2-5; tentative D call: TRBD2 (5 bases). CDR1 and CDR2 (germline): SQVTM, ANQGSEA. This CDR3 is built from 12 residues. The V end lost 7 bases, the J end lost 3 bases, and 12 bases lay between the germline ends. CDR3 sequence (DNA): TGCAGCGCCTTGGACTGGGAAGAGACCCAGTACTTC. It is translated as CSALDWEETQYF.

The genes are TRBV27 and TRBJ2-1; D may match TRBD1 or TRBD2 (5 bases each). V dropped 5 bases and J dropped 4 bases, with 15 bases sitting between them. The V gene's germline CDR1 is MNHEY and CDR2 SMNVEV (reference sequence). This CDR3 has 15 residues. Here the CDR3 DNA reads TGTGCCAGCAGTGGGATGGGGGTGGTTTACAATGAGCAGTTCTTC. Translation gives CASSGMGVVYNEQFF.

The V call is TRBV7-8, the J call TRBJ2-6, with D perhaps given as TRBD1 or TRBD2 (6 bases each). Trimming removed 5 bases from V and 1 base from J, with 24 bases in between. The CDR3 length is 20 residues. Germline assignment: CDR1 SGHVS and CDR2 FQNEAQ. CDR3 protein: CASSPPFGGGLLSGANVLTF. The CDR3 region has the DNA TGTGCCAGCAGCCCTCCCTTCGGAGGGGGACTCCTGTCTGGGGCCAACGTCCTGACTTTC.